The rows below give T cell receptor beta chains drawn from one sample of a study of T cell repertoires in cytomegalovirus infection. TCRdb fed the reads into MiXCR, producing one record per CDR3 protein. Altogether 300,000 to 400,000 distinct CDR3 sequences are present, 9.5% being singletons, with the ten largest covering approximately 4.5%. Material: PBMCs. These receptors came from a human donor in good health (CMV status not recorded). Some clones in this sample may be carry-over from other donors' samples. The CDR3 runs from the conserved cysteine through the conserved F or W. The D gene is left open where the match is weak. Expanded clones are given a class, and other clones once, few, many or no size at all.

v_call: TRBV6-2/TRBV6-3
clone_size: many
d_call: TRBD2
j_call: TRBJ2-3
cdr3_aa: CASSYDWASGKTDTQYF
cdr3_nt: TGTGCCAGCAGTTACGATTGGGCTAGCGGGAAAACAGATACGCAGTATTTT

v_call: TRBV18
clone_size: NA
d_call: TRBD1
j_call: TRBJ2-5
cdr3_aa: CASSPRPGGQETQYF
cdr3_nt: TGTGCCAGCTCACCACGGCCAGGGGGCCAAGAGACCCAGTACTTC

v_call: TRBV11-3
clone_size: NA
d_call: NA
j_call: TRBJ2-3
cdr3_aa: CASSLEEPTDTQYF
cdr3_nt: TGTGCCAGCAGCTTAGAGGAGCCCACAGATACGCAGTATTTT

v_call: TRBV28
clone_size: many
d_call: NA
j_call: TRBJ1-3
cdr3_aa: CASSFRGNTIYF
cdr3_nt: TGTGCCAGCAGTTTTCGTGGAAACACCATATATTTT

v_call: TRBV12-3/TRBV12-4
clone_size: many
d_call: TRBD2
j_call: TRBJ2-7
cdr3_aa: CASSYETSGGISYEQYF
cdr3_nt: TGTGCCAGCAGCTATGAAACTAGCGGGGGTATCTCCTACGAGCAGTACTTC

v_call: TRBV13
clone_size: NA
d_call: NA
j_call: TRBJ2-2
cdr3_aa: CASSEGLDTGELFF
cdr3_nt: TGTGCCAGCAGCGAGGGGTTGGACACCGGGGAGCTGTTTTTT

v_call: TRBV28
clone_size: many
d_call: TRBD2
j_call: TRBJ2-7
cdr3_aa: CASSFLGGEQYF
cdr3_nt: TGTGCCAGCAGTTTCCTGGGGGGGGAGCAGTACTTC

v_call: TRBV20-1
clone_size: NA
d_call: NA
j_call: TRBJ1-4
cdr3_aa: CSANGNNEKLFF
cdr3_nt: TGCAGTGCTAACGGGAATAATGAAAAACTGTTTTTT

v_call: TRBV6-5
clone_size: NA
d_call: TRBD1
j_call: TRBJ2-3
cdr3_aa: CASSTTQGNTQYF
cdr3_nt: TGTGCCAGCAGTACCACACAGGGGAATACGCAGTATTTT

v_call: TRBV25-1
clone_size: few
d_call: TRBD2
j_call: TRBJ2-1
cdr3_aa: CASSDLAVNYNEQFF
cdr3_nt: TGTGCCAGCAGTGATCTAGCGGTAAATTACAATGAGCAGTTCTTC

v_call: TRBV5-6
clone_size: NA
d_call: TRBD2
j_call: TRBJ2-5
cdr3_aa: CASSPGLAGPRQTQYF
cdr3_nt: TGTGCCAGCAGCCCCGGACTAGCGGGCCCCCGGCAGACCCAGTACTTC

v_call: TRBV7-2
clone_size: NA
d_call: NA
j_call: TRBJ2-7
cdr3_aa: CASSLPGDYEQYF
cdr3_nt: TGTGCCAGCAGCTTACCCGGGGACTACGAGCAGTACTTC

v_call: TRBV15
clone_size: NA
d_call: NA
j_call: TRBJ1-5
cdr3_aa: CATSRGSNQPQHF
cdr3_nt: TGTGCCACCAGCAGAGGATCCAATCAGCCCCAGCATTTT

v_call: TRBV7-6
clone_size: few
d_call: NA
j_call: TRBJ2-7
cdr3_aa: CASSAFGSDPYEQYF
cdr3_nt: TGTGCCAGCAGCGCGTTTGGTAGCGATCCCTACGAGCAGTACTTC

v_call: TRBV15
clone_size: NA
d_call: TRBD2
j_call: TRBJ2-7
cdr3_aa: CATSRDWNEPGLAMDEQYF
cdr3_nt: TGTGCCACCAGCAGAGATTGGAATGAACCGGGACTAGCAATGGACGAGCAGTACTTC

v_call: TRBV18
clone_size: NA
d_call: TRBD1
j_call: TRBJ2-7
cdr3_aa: CASSPLRQGGYEQYF
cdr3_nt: TGTGCCAGCTCACCACTCAGACAGGGGGGCTACGAGCAGTACTTC